This T cell receptor beta chain was recorded in a study of blood T cell repertoires in COVID-19. The CDR3 spans 18 residues. Assay: immunoSEQ multiplex PCR; the TCRdb copy retains only in-frame clones and omits some. Of around 150,000 clones listed, around 73% are singletons. The sequencing input was peripheral blood. The sequence came from a man aged 55-75 years who had recovered from COVID-19. The gene calls are TRBV12-1 and TRBJ2-3; the table names TRBD1, a call not compared with the DNA. TRBV12-1 is assigned pseudogene status. The CDR3 DNA is TGTGCCAGCAGCTTTGCGATCGGAGGACAGGGACTCACAGATACGCAGTATTTT. Its translation: CASSFAIGGQGLTDTQYF.